The 3 T cell receptor beta chains listed next were all sequenced from one sample in a study of blood T cell repertoires in COVID-19. Only in-frame clones appear in the TCRdb table, and some are missing; sequencing was by immunoSEQ multiplex PCR. The sample has 85,000 to 95,000 clones, about 91% seen once; the top ten hold approximately 5.6%. The specimen sequenced was peripheral blood. Every receptor here comes from a woman over 75 with active COVID-19.

The V gene is TRBV7-2, the J gene TRBJ1-5; no reliable D call. This CDR3 has 15 amino acids. Germline V lookup: CDR1 SGHTA, CDR2 FQGNSA. The V end was cut by 6 bases, the J end by 0 bases, with 12 bases between. In DNA form, the CDR3 reads TGTGCCAGCAGACCTAACGGGGATAGCAATCAGCCCCAGCATTTT. Translating gives CASRPNGDSNQPQHF.

The chain employs TRBV25-1 and TRBJ1-1; D perhaps matches TRBD1 (5 bases). This CDR3 comprises 12 residues. Trimming stripped 7 bases from V and 6 bases from J, with 12 bases between. Looked up from germline, CDR1 is MGHDK and CDR2 is SYGVNS. The CDR3 is CASIQGCAEAFF. The CDR3 DNA reads TGTGCCAGCATCCAGGGTTGCGCTGAAGCTTTCTTT.

The chain couples TRBV19 to TRBJ2-5; a weak D match, TRBD1 (6 bases). This CDR3 is 16 amino acids long. Germline CDR1 reads LNHDA; CDR2 reads SQIVND (reference sequence). V dropped 1 base and J dropped 0 bases, with 12 bases sitting between them. The CDR3 reads CASSIVIGTYQETQYF. In DNA form, the CDR3 reads TGTGCCAGTAGTATAGTTATCGGGACATACCAAGAGACCCAGTACTTC.